Below, 23 T cell receptor beta chains from the same sample are listed, as sequenced in a study of cytomegalovirus exposure and HLA in healthy donors. The PCR was carried out with 60 Vbeta primers and 13 Jbeta primers. Libraries were prepared by immunoSEQ multiplex PCR; TCRdb keeps only in-frame clonotypes and omits some of them. Of some 71,000 clones listed, approximately 80% were seen once; the top ten hold over 2.5%. The sequencing input was PBMCs. The receptors originated from a man aged 18 to 29 in good health and CMV-seronegative.

The V call is TRBV5-3, the J call TRBJ2-1; 7 bases are shared with TRBD2. TRBV5-3 is placed among ORFs of uncertain function. The V and J ends lost 9 bases and 3 bases, in that order; junction bases with no gene match: 3. The CDR3 consists of 12 residues. Written as DNA, the CDR3 is TGTGCCACCCCGGGGGGCTACAATGAGCAGTTCTTC. This encodes CATPGGYNEQFF.

V is TRBV27 and J is TRBJ1-6; 7 bases fit TRBD1. The CDR3 totals 14 residues. J lost 10 bases, V lost 8 bases, and 11 bases had no gene match. The germline V gene encodes CDR1 MNHEY and CDR2 SMNVEV (reference sequence). CDR3 region: CASRPGTVGSPLHF. CDR3 bases: TGTGCCAGCCGCCCCGGGACAGTGGGCTCACCCCTCCACTTT.

J is TRBJ2-1 and V is TRBV18, with D maybe TRBD1 (6 bases). Trimming took off 1 base at V and 2 bases at J, with 9 bases between the two ends. This CDR3 has 15 residues. Germline V gene data show CDR1 as KGHSH and CDR2 as LQKENI. The CDR3: CASSPLTGPYNEQFF. CDR3 bases: TGTGCCAGCTCACCACTGACAGGCCCCTACAATGAGCAGTTCTTC. The whole variable domain, remainder taken from reference TRBV18 and TRBJ2-1, is NAGVMQNPRHLVRRRGQEARLRCSPMKGHSHVYWYRQLPEEGLKFMVYLQKENIIDESGMPKERFSAEFPKEGPSILRIQQVVRGDSAAYFCASSPLTGPYNEQFFGPGTRLTVL.

This chain joins TRBV2 and TRBJ2-2, with TRBD2 matching over 16 bases. Germline V gives CDR1 SNHLY, CDR2 FYNNEI. This CDR3 is built from 17 residues. V lost 6 bases, J lost 0 bases, and 1 base stayed unmatched. The CDR3 DNA is TGTGCCAGCAGGGGGACTAGCGGGGGGGCGAACACCGGGGAGCTGTTTTTT. Its protein product is CASRGTSGGANTGELFF.

V gene TRBV19 combines with J gene TRBJ1-4; D uncertain. Per germline, CDR1 LNHDA and CDR2 SQIVND (reference sequence). The CDR3 sequence is 12 residues long. The V end was cut by 8 bases, the J end by 10 bases, with 14 bases between. The CDR3 DNA follows: TGTGCCAGTTCTCCGGGGATCGGAAAACTGTTTTTT. Amino acid sequence: CASSPGIGKLFF.

V gene TRBV2 combines with J gene TRBJ1-1; a weak D match, TRBD1 (5 bases). V lost 5 bases and J 10 bases, leaving 11 bases between the germline ends. The V gene's germline CDR1 is SNHLY and CDR2 FYNNEI. The CDR3 has 11 amino acids. Here the CDR3 DNA reads TGTGCCAGCAGTTTAGGGGATGTAGCTTTCTTT. Protein: CASSLGDVAFF.

This chain uses TRBV27 with TRBJ2-5, with 9 bases fitting TRBD2. This CDR3 comprises 15 residues. The junction had 8 bases not matched to a gene; V was cut back by 7 bases and J by 2 bases. The germline V gene encodes CDR1 MNHEY and CDR2 SMNVEV (reference sequence). In nucleotides, the CDR3 is TGTGCCAGCATCAACAAGCGGGGGGAACAAGAGACCCAGTACTTC. Residues: CASINKRGEQETQYF.

The V and J genes are TRBV11-3 and TRBJ2-2; TRBD2 agrees at 7 bases. V dropped 8 bases and J dropped 5; count of bases not matched to a gene: 11. The CDR3 consists of 15 residues. Per the germline V gene, CDR1 is SGHNT and CDR2 is YENEEA. The CDR3 loop reads CASGPGLEYTGELFF. The CDR3 nucleotides read TGTGCCAGCGGCCCAGGACTAGAATATACCGGGGAGCTGTTTTTT.

The chain has TRBV7-9 and TRBJ1-1, with D maybe TRBD1 (5 bases). Germline values: CDR1 SEHNR, CDR2 FQNEAQ (reference sequence). The CDR3 runs to 13 residues. Trimming pared 3 bases from V and 1 base from J, leaving 6 bases between. CDR3: CASSFGGNTEAFF. The CDR3 region has the DNA TGTGCCAGCAGCTTCGGGGGGAACACTGAAGCTTTCTTT. The full variable domain, completed using reference TRBV7-9 and TRBJ1-1, is DTGVSQNPRHKITKRGQNVTFRCDPISEHNRLYWYRQTLGQGPEFLTYFQNEAQLEKSRLLSDRFSAERPKGSFSTLEIQRTEQGDSAMYLCASSFGGNTEAFFGQGTRLTVV.

This clone was seen a few times. Different DNA sequences within this sample yield the same CDR3. This sequence joins TRBV27 and TRBJ1-4; D possibly corresponds to TRBD1 (5 bases). This CDR3 is built from 15 residues. The germline V and J ends were trimmed by 0 bases and 3 bases, with 8 bases remaining between them. CDR1 is MNHEY and CDR2 is SMNVEV in the germline V gene (reference sequence). The CDR3 DNA reads as TGTGCCAGCAGTTTATCGGGGCAGGCTAATGAAAAACTGTTTTTT. Protein sequence: CASSLSGQANEKLFF.

The chain couples TRBV9 to TRBJ2-5; D gene ambiguous. This CDR3 has 13 amino acids. V was cut by 4 bases and J by 1 base, with 8 bases left in between. Germline V gene data show CDR1 as SGDLS and CDR2 as YYNGEE. As DNA, the CDR3 is TGTGCCAGCAGCTTCCGGAGCCAAGAGACCCAGTACTTC. This sequence encodes CASSFRSQETQYF.

V and J are TRBV6-6 and TRBJ1-6; 7 nucleotides align to TRBD1. The junction had 7 bases not matched to a gene; V was cut back by 2 bases and J by 9 bases. The V gene's germline CDR1 is MNHNY and CDR2 SVGAGI (reference sequence). The CDR3 runs to 15 residues. The CDR3 here is CASSYGRRGASPLHF. CDR3 DNA: TGTGCCAGCAGTTACGGGCGCAGGGGGGCTTCACCCCTCCACTTT.

Details on this clone: One end of the junction does not line up with germline, which may come from a read error. V is TRBV7-3 and J is TRBJ2-5, with TRBD1 matching over 9 bases. This CDR3 comprises 14 residues. CDR1 and CDR2 from the germline V gene are SGHTA and FQGTGA. CDR3 region: CASSVTGGDGTQYF. CDR3 in DNA: TGTGCCAGCAGCGTAACAGGGGGCGACGGGACCCAGTACTTC.

The chain recombines TRBV19 with TRBJ1-4; 7 bases agree with TRBD1. V lost 5 bases and J lost 0; bases outside the gene matches: 0. The germline V gene has CDR1 LNHDA and CDR2 SQIVND (reference sequence). This CDR3 comprises 14 residues. As DNA, the CDR3 is TGTGCCAGTAGTGGGACAGCAACTAATGAAAAACTGTTTTTT. As protein: CASSGTATNEKLFF.

This clone was detected only a few times. The chain recombines TRBV6-5 with TRBJ1-1; 8 bases are a match to TRBD1. CDR1 is MNHEY, CDR2 SVGAGI, per germline. The CDR3 covers 14 residues. V lost 5 bases to trimming and J lost 6 bases; unmatched junction nucleotides: 8. CDR3 residues: CASSALDRGAEAFF. The CDR3 DNA follows: TGTGCCAGCAGTGCGTTAGACAGGGGCGCTGAAGCTTTCTTT.

This clone was seen a handful of times. The V call is TRBV6-5, the J call TRBJ1-1, with D possibly matching TRBD1 (5 bases). In germline, CDR1 is MNHEY, CDR2 SVGAGI. Deletions cut 2 bases from V and 2 bases from J, with 6 bases between. The CDR3 totals 13 residues. As DNA, the CDR3 is TGTGCCAGCAGTTACGGGACTAACACTGAAGCTTTCTTT. Protein product: CASSYGTNTEAFF.

The V gene is TRBV28, the J gene TRBJ1-2, with 7 nucleotides matching TRBD1. The V segment lost 6 bases and the J segment 3 bases; nucleotides outside the gene matches: 10. The germline V gene has CDR1 MDHEN and CDR2 SYDVKM. This CDR3 is 15 amino acids long. The CDR3 DNA reads as TGTGCCAGCAGCCGTTATACAGGGGTGGACTATGGCTACACCTTC. Translating it yields CASSRYTGVDYGYTF.

DNA of the CDR3: TGTGCCAGCAGCCGGACAGTTCTGGAGACCCAGTACTTC. This gives the protein CASSRTVLETQYF. The chain joins TRBV7-6 to TRBJ2-5; weak D call: TRBD1 (6 bases). Germline assignment: CDR1 SGHVS and CDR2 FNYEAQ. CDR3 length equals 13 residues. The germline V and J ends were trimmed by 5 bases and 5 bases, with 12 bases remaining between them.

The chain uses TRBV7-9 and TRBJ2-6; D possibly corresponds to TRBD1 (6 bases). V was trimmed by 0 bases and J by 2 bases, leaving 14 bases between them. Germline V gene lookup returns CDR1 SEHNR and CDR2 FQNEAQ (reference sequence). The CDR3 runs to 18 residues. CDR3 bases: TGTGCCAGCAGCTTAGCGAAAGATACAGGGACTGGGGCCAACGTCCTGACTTTC. It translates to CASSLAKDTGTGANVLTF.

The chain joins TRBV29-1 to TRBJ2-7; TRBD1 matches 7 bases. V lost 3 bases, J lost 3 bases, and 8 bases stayed unmatched. CDR1 is SQVTM and CDR2 is ANQGSEA in the germline V gene. The CDR3 contains 14 residues. CDR3 coding DNA: TGCAGCGTTGACGGTAAAGGGGGCAACTACGAGCAGTACGTC. Residues: CSVDGKGGNYEQYV.

The chain has TRBV2 and TRBJ2-7; 8 nucleotides line up with TRBD1. CDR1 and CDR2 from the germline V gene are SNHLY and FYNNEI. Trimming removed 7 bases from V and 5 bases from J; junction bases left unmatched: 10. This CDR3 comprises 14 residues. The CDR3 DNA reads as TGTGCCAGCAATGGCATGGACAGGGACCACGAGCAGTACTTC. This gives the protein CASNGMDRDHEQYF.

CDR3: CASSPDRIGSYEQYF. The DNA for the CDR3 is TGTGCCAGCAGCCCTGACAGGATTGGGTCCTACGAGCAGTACTTC. This chain uses TRBV11-2 with TRBJ2-7; the D gene is possibly TRBD1 (6 bases). This CDR3 is 15 amino acids long. V gave up 5 bases and J gave up 1 base, with 15 bases separating them. Germline CDR1 SGHAT, CDR2 FQNNGV.

The genes are TRBV10-3 and TRBJ1-5, with TRBD1 as a possible D gene (5 bases). From germline, CDR1 is ENHRY and CDR2 SYGVKD. The CDR3 has 13 residues. The V gene lost 6 bases and the J gene lost 4 bases, with 10 bases spanning the gap. The CDR3 loop reads CAISGSGNQPQHF. CDR3 nucleotide sequence: TGTGCCATCAGCGGTTCAGGGAATCAGCCCCAGCATTTT.